This TCR beta chain was recovered during a study of shared clonotypes between healthy human individuals. With 1 base removed from V and 3 bases from J, the gap between germline ends came to 7 bases. The CDR3 has 13 residues. Germline CDR1 is SGHRS and CDR2 is YFSETQ. Assay: immunoSEQ multiplex PCR; the TCRdb copy retains only in-frame clones and omits some. The sample yields a few million clones, about 92% seen once. This TCR was sampled from a man in his late teens or twenties in good health. Some clones in this sample may be carry-over from other donors' samples. Sequencing was done on a sample of naive CD4+ T cells from PBMCs. Indicated subset: CD45RA+ positively selected. J is TRBJ1-2 and V is TRBV5-1, with a weak D call TRBD1 (5 bases). DNA of the CDR3: TGCGCCAGCAGCTTGACCAGGGACTATGGCTACACCTTC. Translating gives CASSLTRDYGYTF. The whole variable domain, filled in from reference TRBV5-1 and TRBJ1-2, reads KAGVTQTPRYLIKTRGQQVTLSCSPISGHRSVSWYQQTPGQGLQFLFEYFSETQRNKGNFPGRFSGRQFSNSRSEMNVSTLELGDSALYLCASSLTRDYGYTFGSGTRLTVV.